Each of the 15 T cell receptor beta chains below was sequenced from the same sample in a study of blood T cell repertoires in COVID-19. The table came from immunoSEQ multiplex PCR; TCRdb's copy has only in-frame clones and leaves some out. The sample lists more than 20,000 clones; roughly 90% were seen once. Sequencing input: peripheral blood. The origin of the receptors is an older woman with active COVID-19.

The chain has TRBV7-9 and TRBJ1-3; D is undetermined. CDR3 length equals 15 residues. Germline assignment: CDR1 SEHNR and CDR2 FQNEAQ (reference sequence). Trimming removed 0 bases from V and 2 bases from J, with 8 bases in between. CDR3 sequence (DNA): TGTGCCAGCAGCTTAGCGAGCGGGGCTGGAAACACCATATATTTT. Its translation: CASSLASGAGNTIYF.

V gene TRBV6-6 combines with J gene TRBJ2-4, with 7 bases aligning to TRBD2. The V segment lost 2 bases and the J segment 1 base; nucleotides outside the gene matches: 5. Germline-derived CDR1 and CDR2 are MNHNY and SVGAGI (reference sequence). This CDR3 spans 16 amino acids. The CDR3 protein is CASSYMVGGAKNIQYF. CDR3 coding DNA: TGTGCCAGCAGTTACATGGTCGGGGGGGCCAAAAACATTCAGTACTTC.

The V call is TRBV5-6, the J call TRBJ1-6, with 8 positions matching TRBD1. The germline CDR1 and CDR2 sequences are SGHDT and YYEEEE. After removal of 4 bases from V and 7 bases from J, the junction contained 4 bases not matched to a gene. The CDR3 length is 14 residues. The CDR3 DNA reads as TGTGCCAGCAGCCGGACAGGGTACAATTCACCCCTCCACTTT. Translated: CASSRTGYNSPLHF.

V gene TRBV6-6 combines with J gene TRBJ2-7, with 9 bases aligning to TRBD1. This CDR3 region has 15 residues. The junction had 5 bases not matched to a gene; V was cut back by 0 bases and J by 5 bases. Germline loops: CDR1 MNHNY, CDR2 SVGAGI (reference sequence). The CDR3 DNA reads TGTGCCAGCAGTTACTCCGGGACAGGGAACAACGAGCAGTACTTC. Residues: CASSYSGTGNNEQYF.

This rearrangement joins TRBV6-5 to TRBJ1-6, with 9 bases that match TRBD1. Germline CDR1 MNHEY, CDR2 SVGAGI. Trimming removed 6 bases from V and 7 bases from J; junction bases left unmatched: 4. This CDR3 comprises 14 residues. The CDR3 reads CASSLQGANSPLHF. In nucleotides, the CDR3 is TGTGCCAGCAGCCTACAGGGGGCGAATTCACCCCTCCACTTT.

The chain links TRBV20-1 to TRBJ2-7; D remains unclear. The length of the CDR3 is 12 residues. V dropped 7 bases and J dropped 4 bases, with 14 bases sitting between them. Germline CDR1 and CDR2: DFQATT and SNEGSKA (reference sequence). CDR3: CSVGEAPYEQYF. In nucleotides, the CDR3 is TGCAGTGTTGGTGAAGCTCCGTACGAGCAGTACTTC.

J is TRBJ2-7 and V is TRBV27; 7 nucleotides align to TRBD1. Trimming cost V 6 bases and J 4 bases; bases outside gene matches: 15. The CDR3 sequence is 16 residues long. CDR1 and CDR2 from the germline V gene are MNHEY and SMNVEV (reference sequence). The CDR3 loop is CASRSPIRDRTYEQYF. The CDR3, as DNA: TGTGCCAGCAGAAGCCCGATTCGGGACAGAACTTACGAGCAGTACTTC.

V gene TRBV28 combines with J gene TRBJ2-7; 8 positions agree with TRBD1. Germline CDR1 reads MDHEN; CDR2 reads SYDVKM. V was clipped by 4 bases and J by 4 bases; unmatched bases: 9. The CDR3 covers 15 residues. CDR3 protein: CASSSPDRVGYEQYF. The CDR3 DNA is TGTGCCAGCAGTTCCCCGGACAGGGTCGGTTACGAGCAGTACTTC.

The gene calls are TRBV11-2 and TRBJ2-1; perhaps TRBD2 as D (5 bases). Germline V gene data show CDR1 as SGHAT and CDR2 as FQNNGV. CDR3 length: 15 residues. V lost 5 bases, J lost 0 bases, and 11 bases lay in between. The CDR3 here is CASSRPGISYNEQFF. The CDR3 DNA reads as TGTGCCAGCAGCCGTCCCGGGATCTCCTACAATGAGCAGTTCTTC.

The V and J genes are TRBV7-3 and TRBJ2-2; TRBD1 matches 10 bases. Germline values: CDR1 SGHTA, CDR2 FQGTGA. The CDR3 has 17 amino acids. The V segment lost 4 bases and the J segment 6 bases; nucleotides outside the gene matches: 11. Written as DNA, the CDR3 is TGTGCCAGCAGCTCGACCCCGGGACAGGGGATCGCCGGGGAGCTGTTTTTT. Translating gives CASSSTPGQGIAGELFF.

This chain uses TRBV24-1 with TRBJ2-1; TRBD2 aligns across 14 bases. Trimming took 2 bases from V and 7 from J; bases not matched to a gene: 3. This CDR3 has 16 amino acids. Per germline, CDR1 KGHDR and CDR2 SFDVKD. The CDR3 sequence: CATSDWRTSGRNEQFF. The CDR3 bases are TGTGCCACCAGTGATTGGAGGACTAGCGGGAGGAATGAGCAGTTCTTC.

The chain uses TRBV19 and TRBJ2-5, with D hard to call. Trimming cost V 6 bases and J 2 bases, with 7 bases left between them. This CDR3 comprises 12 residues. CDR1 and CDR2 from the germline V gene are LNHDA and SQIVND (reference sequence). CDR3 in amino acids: CASSLNQETQYF. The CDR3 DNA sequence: TGTGCCAGTAGCCTAAATCAAGAGACCCAGTACTTC.

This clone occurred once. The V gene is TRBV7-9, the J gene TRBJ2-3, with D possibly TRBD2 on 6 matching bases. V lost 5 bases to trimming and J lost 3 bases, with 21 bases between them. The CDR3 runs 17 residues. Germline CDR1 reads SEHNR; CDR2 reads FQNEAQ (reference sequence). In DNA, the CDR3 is TGTGCCAGCAGCGGACGAGTAGCGGAGTTGGGGACAGATACGCAGTATTTT. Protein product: CASSGRVAELGTDTQYF.

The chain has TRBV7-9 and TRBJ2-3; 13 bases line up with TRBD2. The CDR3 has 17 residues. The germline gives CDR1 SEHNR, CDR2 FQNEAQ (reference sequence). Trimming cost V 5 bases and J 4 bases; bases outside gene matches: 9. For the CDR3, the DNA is TGTGCCAGCAGCCGCCCTGGACTAGCGGGAGTAGCAGATACGCAGTATTTT. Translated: CASSRPGLAGVADTQYF.

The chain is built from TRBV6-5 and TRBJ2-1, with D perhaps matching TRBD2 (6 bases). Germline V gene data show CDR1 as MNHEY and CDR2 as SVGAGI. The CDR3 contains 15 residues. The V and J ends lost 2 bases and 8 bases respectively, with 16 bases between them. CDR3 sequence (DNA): TGTGCCAGCAGTTACGGGCGGGGCCGGGGCGATGAGCAGTTCTTC. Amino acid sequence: CASSYGRGRGDEQFF.